These 19 T cell receptor beta chains share one sample of origin, sequenced in a study of blood T cell repertoires in COVID-19. The assay was immunoSEQ multiplex PCR, and TCRdb's table has in-frame clones only and misses some. Among some 270,000 clones listed, 85% were seen once. Material for sequencing was PBMCs or T cells enriched from blood (not recorded which). The source of these receptors is a woman aged 45-59 years who had been exposed to COVID-19.

V gene TRBV4-1 combines with J gene TRBJ2-7, with 11 bases that match TRBD1. V shed 5 bases and J 3 bases; nucleotides not matched to a gene: 6. There are 15 residues in the CDR3. The germline V gene has CDR1 MGHRA and CDR2 YSYEKL. CDR3 in DNA: TGCGCCAGCAGCTTGGGGGGGACAGGGGGCTACGAGCAGTACTTC. Protein product: CASSLGGTGGYEQYF.

The rearrangement links TRBV10-2 to TRBJ1-1; D might be TRBD1 (5 bases). Trimming cost V 7 bases and J 1 base, with 13 bases left between them. The CDR3 has 14 amino acids. The germline gives CDR1 WSHSY, CDR2 SAAADI. The CDR3 coding sequence is TGCGCCAGCACCCCTAGAGACAGGAACACTGAAGCTTTCTTT. Translating gives CASTPRDRNTEAFF.

V is TRBV19 and J is TRBJ1-2; tentative D call: TRBD1 (5 bases). Trimming left V 7 bases short and J 7 bases short, with 19 bases between. Germline V gene lookup returns CDR1 LNHDA and CDR2 SQIVND (reference sequence). The CDR3 runs 14 residues. CDR3 bases: TGTGCCAGTACGGGGGGTACCGAAAGTAGTGGCTACACCTTC. Translated, it gives CASTGGTESSGYTF.

This sequence joins TRBV29-1 and TRBJ2-1, with D perhaps matching TRBD2 (6 bases). The CDR3 is 12 amino acids. The germline CDR1 and CDR2 sequences are SQVTM and ANQGSEA. Trimming took 7 bases from V and 4 from J, leaving 11 bases between them. CDR3 DNA: TGCAGCGGAGCGGACTATTACAATGAGCAGTTCTTC. Amino acids: CSGADYYNEQFF.

The rearrangement uses TRBV5-1 and TRBJ1-1; D not resolved. CDR1 is SGHRS, CDR2 YFSETQ, per germline. V was clipped by 0 bases and J by 0 bases, with 12 bases between them. There are 16 residues in the CDR3. The CDR3 nucleotides are TGCGCCAGCAGCTTGGGGAGGGTAGCGGTGAACACTGAAGCTTTCTTT. Translating gives CASSLGRVAVNTEAFF.

The chain has TRBV5-5 and TRBJ2-7; D may be TRBD1 (7 bases). Germline V lookup: CDR1 SGHKS, CDR2 YYEKEE (reference sequence). CDR3 length: 16 amino acids. Trimming stripped 4 bases from V and 0 bases from J, with 17 bases between. The CDR3 region has the DNA TGTGCCAGCAGCCCAAGGTCAGGGGGGTTCTCCTACGAGCAGTACTTC. This gives the protein CASSPRSGGFSYEQYF.

V and J are TRBV3-1 (or the pseudogene TRBV3-2) and TRBJ2-1; maybe TRBD2 (7 bases). Germline V gene sequence: CDR1 LGHDT, CDR2 YNNKEL (reference sequence). The CDR3 spans 15 residues. Trimming took 1 base from V and 7 from J, leaving 14 bases between them. As DNA, the CDR3 is TGTGCCAGCAGCCAAGTGGGGGGGACAAGGAATGAGCAGTTCTTC. Amino acids: CASSQVGGTRNEQFF.

The chain combines TRBV24-1 with TRBJ2-1; 8 nucleotides agree with TRBD1. The CDR3 totals 16 residues. Germline V gene sequence: CDR1 KGHDR, CDR2 SFDVKD. Germline trimming cut 2 bases from V and 2 bases from J; bases unmatched to any gene: 4. The CDR3 is CATSDSTGATYNEQFF. Written as DNA, the CDR3 is TGTGCCACCAGTGATTCGACAGGGGCGACCTACAATGAGCAGTTCTTC.

In this sample, this clone turned up once. The genes are TRBV5-4 and TRBJ1-2, with 8 bases identical to TRBD1. This CDR3 has 13 amino acids. Germline lookup yields CDR1 SGHNT and CDR2 YYREEE (reference sequence). The J segment lost 4 bases and the V segment lost 6 bases, leaving 5 bases of the junction unmatched. CDR3: CASTGGSGYGYTF. For the CDR3, the DNA is TGTGCCAGCACAGGGGGCTCAGGCTATGGCTACACCTTC.

The V gene is TRBV5-1, the J gene TRBJ1-1, with a tentative D call TRBD1 (6 bases). V lost 4 bases and J 7 bases, leaving 14 bases between the germline ends. In germline, CDR1 is SGHRS, CDR2 YFSETQ. This CDR3 comprises 13 residues. CDR3 sequence: CASSINRDLEAFF. Written as DNA, the CDR3 is TGCGCCAGCAGCATAAACAGGGATCTTGAAGCTTTCTTT.

This chain uses TRBV5-1 with TRBJ1-1; 7 positions match TRBD1. Unmatched junction bases numbered 11, after V lost 4 bases and J lost 5 bases. Germline V gene sequence: CDR1 SGHRS, CDR2 YFSETQ. This CDR3 is 15 amino acids long. In nucleotides, the CDR3 is TGCGCCAGCAGCAGAGACAGGGCCCGAGGTACTGAAGCTTTCTTT. Residues: CASSRDRARGTEAFF. Variable domain in full (rest from reference TRBV5-1 and TRBJ1-1): KAGVTQTPRYLIKTRGQQVTLSCSPISGHRSVSWYQQTPGQGLQFLFEYFSETQRNKGNFPGRFSGRQFSNSRSEMNVSTLELGDSALYLCASSRDRARGTEAFFGQGTRLTVV.

This chain connects TRBV23-1 to TRBJ1-4; 9 nucleotides agree with TRBD1. TRBV23-1 is classed as an ORF, of uncertain function. With V trimmed by 8 bases and J by 13 bases, 17 bases remained unmatched. The CDR3 runs to 15 residues. The CDR3, as DNA: TGCGCCAGCGGAAACGGGACAGGGTTCCCCTATTCACTGTTTTTT. Protein sequence: CASGNGTGFPYSLFF.

CDR3: CSVAPLANTEAFF. The CDR3 nucleotides are TGCAGCGTTGCCCCTTTGGCGAACACTGAAGCTTTCTTT. The chain employs TRBV29-1 and TRBJ1-1; D is unclear. CDR1 is SQVTM, CDR2 ANQGSEA, per germline. There are 13 residues in the CDR3. V gave up 4 bases and J gave up 1 base, with 10 bases separating them.

V usage is TRBV12-3 or TRBV12-4 and J usage is TRBJ1-5; a weak D match, TRBD1 (5 bases). Trimming stripped 5 bases from V and 11 bases from J, with 16 bases between. The CDR3 length is 13 residues. CDR3 coding DNA: TGTGCCAGCAGTGTCGCGGGGATAGGGGCCCAGCATTTT. Protein product: CASSVAGIGAQHF.

This chain connects TRBV29-1 to TRBJ2-5; the match to TRBD1 covers 12 bases. CDR1 is SQVTM and CDR2 is ANQGSEA in the germline V gene. V lost 8 bases and J lost 7; bases outside the gene matches: 8. The CDR3 spans 13 residues. The CDR3 here is CSMRDRGQGTQYF. CDR3 sequence (DNA): TGCAGCATGCGGGACAGGGGGCAGGGGACCCAGTACTTC.

CDR3 sequence: CASSLNGQNYGYTF. CDR3 coding DNA: TGTGCCAGCAGCCTAAACGGACAGAACTATGGCTACACCTTC. The rearrangement joins TRBV7-8 to TRBJ1-2, with TRBD1 as a possible D gene (6 bases). Trimming shortened V by 5 bases and J by 2 bases, and 12 bases separated the two germline ends. The CDR3 consists of 14 residues. Germline V gene lookup returns CDR1 SGHVS and CDR2 FQNEAQ.

The J gene is TRBJ2-3, the V gene TRBV6-5; possibly TRBD1 for D (5 bases). Between the trimmed V and J ends, which lost 6 bases and 2 bases, there was a span of 12 bases. The CDR3 length is 14 residues. From germline, CDR1 is MNHEY and CDR2 SVGAGI. The CDR3 DNA reads as TGTGCCAGCAGACCCTTACAGGCCACAGATACGCAGTATTTT. Its translation is CASRPLQATDTQYF.

The chain has TRBV6-5 and TRBJ1-3; 11 bases agree with TRBD1. The CDR3 has 15 residues. Germline trimming cut 7 bases from V and 4 bases from J; bases unmatched to any gene: 6. The V gene's germline CDR1 is MNHEY and CDR2 SVGAGI. CDR3 DNA sequence: TGTGCCAGCACTCGGACAGGGGGCTCAGGAAACACCATATATTTT. It encodes CASTRTGGSGNTIYF.

V and J are TRBV6-4 and TRBJ2-2; perhaps TRBD1 as D (6 bases). Germline V gene sequence: CDR1 MRHNA, CDR2 SNTAGT. The CDR3 covers 14 residues. Trimming left V 7 bases short and J 1 base short, with 10 bases between. The CDR3 spells CASKWTENTGELFF. Written as DNA, the CDR3 is TGTGCCAGCAAATGGACAGAGAACACCGGGGAGCTGTTTTTT.